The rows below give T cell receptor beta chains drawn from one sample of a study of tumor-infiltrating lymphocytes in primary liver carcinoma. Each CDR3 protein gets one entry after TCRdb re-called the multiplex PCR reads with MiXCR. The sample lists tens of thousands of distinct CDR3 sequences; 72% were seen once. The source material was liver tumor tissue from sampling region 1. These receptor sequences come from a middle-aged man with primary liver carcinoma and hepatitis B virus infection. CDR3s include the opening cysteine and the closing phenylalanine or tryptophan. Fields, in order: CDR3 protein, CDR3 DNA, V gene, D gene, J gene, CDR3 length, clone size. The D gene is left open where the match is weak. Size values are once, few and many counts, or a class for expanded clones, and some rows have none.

CDR3aa: CASSPGRGDNQPQHF
CDR3nt: TGTGCAAGCAGCCCTGGAAGGGGTGACAATCAGCCCCAGCACTTT
v_gene: TRBV4-2
d_gene: .
j_gene: TRBJ1-5
len: 15
abundance: .

CDR3aa: CASSSGYKEGSGTRYF
CDR3nt: TGTGCCAGCAGCTCGGGATACAAGGAAGGCTCTGGGACCCGGTACTTC
v_gene: TRBV5-4
d_gene: .
j_gene: TRBJ2-5
len: 16
abundance: .

CDR3aa: CASSQDRGFGQYF
CDR3nt: TGCGCCAGCAGCCAAGATCGCGGATTCGGGCAGTACTTC
v_gene: TRBV4-1
d_gene: .
j_gene: TRBJ2-7
len: 13
abundance: many

CDR3aa: CASTNGAATGNTIYF
CDR3nt: TGTGCCAGCACGAACGGGGCGGCGACTGGAAACACCATATATTTT
v_gene: TRBV12-3/TRBV12-4
d_gene: .
j_gene: TRBJ1-3
len: 15
abundance: .

CDR3aa: CTISRNDSAQYF
CDR3nt: TGCACCATCAGCCGAAATGACTCAGCGCAGTACTTC
v_gene: TRBV10-3
d_gene: .
j_gene: TRBJ2-7
len: 12
abundance: .

CDR3aa: CASSSTGTGPDTQYF
CDR3nt: TGCGCCAGCAGCAGTACCGGGACAGGGCCAGATACGCAGTATTTT
v_gene: TRBV5-1
d_gene: TRBD1
j_gene: TRBJ2-3
len: 15
abundance: many

CDR3aa: CAGSPLGGTRYGQYF
CDR3nt: TGTGCCGGCTCACCACTAGGGGGGACTCGGTACGGGCAGTACTTC
v_gene: TRBV18
d_gene: .
j_gene: TRBJ2-7
len: 15
abundance: .

CDR3aa: CASSRSRDSYEQYF
CDR3nt: TGTGCCAGCAGCCGGAGCCGGGACAGCTACGAGCAGTACTTC
v_gene: TRBV7-2
d_gene: TRBD1
j_gene: TRBJ2-7
len: 14
abundance: .

CDR3aa: CASSDFGGNNQPQHF
CDR3nt: TGTGCCAGCAGTGATTTCGGCGGTAACAATCAGCCCCAGCATTTT
v_gene: TRBV6-1
d_gene: .
j_gene: TRBJ1-5
len: 15
abundance: many

CDR3aa: CTSSPRDRSQETQYF
CDR3nt: TGTACCAGCAGTCCCCGGGACAGGAGTCAAGAGACCCAGTACTTC
v_gene: TRBV11-2
d_gene: TRBD1
j_gene: TRBJ2-5
len: 15
abundance: few

CDR3aa: CASGWGDTQCF
CDR3nt: TGTGCAAGTGGTTGGGGCGATACGCAGTGTTTT
v_gene: TRBV12-5
d_gene: .
j_gene: TRBJ2-3
len: 11
abundance: .

CDR3aa: CASGLERRAEQYF
CDR3nt: TGTGCCAGTGGCTTAGAAAGGCGCGCTGAGCAGTACTTC
v_gene: TRBV11-2
d_gene: .
j_gene: TRBJ2-7
len: 13
abundance: .

CDR3aa: CAISELDRGRRTHYF
CDR3nt: TGTGCCATAAGTGAGCTGGACAGGGGGCGTCGGACCCATTACTTC
v_gene: TRBV10-3
d_gene: TRBD1
j_gene: TRBJ2-5
len: 15
abundance: .

CDR3aa: CDSSINRGFITGELFF
CDR3nt: TGTGACAGCAGCATAAACAGGGGTTTCATCACCGGGGAGCTGTTTTTT
v_gene: TRBV11-2
d_gene: TRBD1
j_gene: TRBJ2-2
len: 16
abundance: .

CDR3aa: CASSPSNDSPPGEQYF
CDR3nt: TGCGCCAGTAGCCCATCAAACGACAGCCCTCCGGGGGAGCAGTACTTC
v_gene: TRBV4-1
d_gene: .
j_gene: TRBJ2-7
len: 16
abundance: once

CDR3aa: CASSLEPGSNQPQHF
CDR3nt: TGCGCCAGCAGCTTGGAGCCGGGAAGCAATCAGCCCCAGCATTTT
v_gene: TRBV5-1
d_gene: .
j_gene: TRBJ1-5
len: 15
abundance: many

CDR3aa: CARSLTSGSIPYEQYF
CDR3nt: TGTGCCAGGAGTTTGACTAGCGGGAGTATCCCCTACGAGCAATACTTC
v_gene: TRBV7-9
d_gene: TRBD2
j_gene: TRBJ2-7
len: 16
abundance: .

CDR3aa: CASSPRTVRSDTPGNTIYF
CDR3nt: TGTGCCAGCAGTCCCCGGACAGTGCGATCGGATACCCCTGGAAACACCATATATTTT
v_gene: TRBV28
d_gene: .
j_gene: TRBJ1-3
len: 19
abundance: .

CDR3aa: CASSLSTGGNIIYF
CDR3nt: TGTGCCAGCAGCCTCTCGACAGGAGGAAACATCATATACTTT
v_gene: TRBV11-2
d_gene: .
j_gene: TRBJ1-3
len: 14
abundance: .

CDR3aa: CAISESQYEQYF
CDR3nt: TGTGCCATCAGTGAGTCCCAGTACGAGCAGTACTTC
v_gene: TRBV10-3
d_gene: .
j_gene: TRBJ2-7
len: 12
abundance: many

CDR3aa: CASSPRVGTGELFF
CDR3nt: TGTGCCAGCAGTCCCAGGGTGGGGACCGGGGAGCTGTTTTTT
v_gene: TRBV28
d_gene: .
j_gene: TRBJ2-2
len: 14
abundance: few

CDR3aa: CAGSATNAGAQHF
CDR3nt: TGTGCCGGTAGCGCAACGAACGCCGGGGCCCAGCATTTT
v_gene: TRBV19
d_gene: .
j_gene: TRBJ1-5
len: 13
abundance: once

CDR3aa: CASSRPGLAADERFF
CDR3nt: TGTGCCAGTAGCAGACCGGGACTAGCGGCTGATGAGCGGTTCTTC
v_gene: TRBV7-8
d_gene: TRBD2
j_gene: TRBJ2-1
len: 15
abundance: .

CDR3aa: CSASALGTGGSLNEKLFF
CDR3nt: TGCAGTGCTAGTGCCCTCGGGACAGGGGGCTCCCTTAATGAAAAACTGTTTTTT
v_gene: TRBV20-1
d_gene: TRBD1
j_gene: TRBJ1-4
len: 18
abundance: .

CDR3aa: CACNPRYTGEVFF
CDR3nt: TGTGCCTGCAACCCCCGGTACACCGGGGAGGTGTTTTTT
v_gene: TRBV6-5
d_gene: .
j_gene: TRBJ2-2
len: 13
abundance: once

CDR3aa: CAISREQGASHGYTF
CDR3nt: TGTGCCATCAGTCGCGAACAGGGGGCTAGTCATGGCTACACCTTC
v_gene: TRBV6-5
d_gene: TRBD1
j_gene: TRBJ1-2
len: 15
abundance: .